This TCR beta chain was observed in a study of technical replicates of blood from four donors. Libraries were prepared by immunoSEQ multiplex PCR; TCRdb keeps only in-frame clonotypes and omits some of them. The sample has some 80,000 clones, about 96% seen once. Trimming removed 0 bases from V and 8 bases from J, with 13 bases in between. Germline CDR1 and CDR2: LGHNA and YSLEER. The CDR3 totals 14 residues. The chain carries TRBV4-3 and TRBJ1-2; TRBD1 might be the D (6 bases). The origin of this receptor is a human donor in good health. The sequenced material came from T cells isolated from PBMCs. The CDR3 spells CASSQDPGGRGYTF. CDR3 DNA sequence: TGCGCCAGCAGCCAAGATCCCGGGGGGCGGGGCTACACCTTC.